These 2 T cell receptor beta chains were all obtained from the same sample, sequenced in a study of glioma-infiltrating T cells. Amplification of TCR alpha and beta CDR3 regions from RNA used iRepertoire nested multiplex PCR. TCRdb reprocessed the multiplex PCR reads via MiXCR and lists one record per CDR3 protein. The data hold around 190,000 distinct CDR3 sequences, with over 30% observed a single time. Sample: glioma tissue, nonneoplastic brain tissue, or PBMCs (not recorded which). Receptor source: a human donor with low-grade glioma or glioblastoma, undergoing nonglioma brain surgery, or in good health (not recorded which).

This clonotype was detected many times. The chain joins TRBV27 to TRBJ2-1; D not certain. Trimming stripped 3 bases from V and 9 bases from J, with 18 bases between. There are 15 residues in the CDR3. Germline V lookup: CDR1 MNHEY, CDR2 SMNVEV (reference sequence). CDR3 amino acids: CASSFSTPVKGEQFF. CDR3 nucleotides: TGTGCCAGCAGTTTTTCGACTCCAGTAAAGGGTGAGCAGTTCTTC.

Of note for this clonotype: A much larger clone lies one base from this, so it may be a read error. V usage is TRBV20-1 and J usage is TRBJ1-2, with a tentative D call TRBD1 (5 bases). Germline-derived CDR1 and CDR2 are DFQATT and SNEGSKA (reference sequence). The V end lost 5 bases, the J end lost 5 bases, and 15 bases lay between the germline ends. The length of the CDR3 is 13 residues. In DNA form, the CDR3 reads TGCAGTGCTCCGGGACGGGATAGTTATGGCTACACCTTC. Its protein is CSAPGRDSYGYTF.